This T cell receptor beta chain came from a study of blood T cell repertoires in COVID-19. Across the whole study: Nucleic acid was either cDNA or gDNA, and it came from T cells, B-cell-depleted T cells, or PBMCs.

CDR1 and CDR2 (germline): SGHAT, FQNNGV. The CDR3 runs 17 residues. The V end lost 7 bases, the J end lost 7 bases, and 25 bases lay between the germline ends. Original processing methods: Reference gene primer amplification gave nucleated cell count estimates. Profiling relied on immunoSEQ multiplex PCR, and the TCRdb table lists in-frame clones only, not all of them. V and J calls and clone size are those listed in that table; D and trimming were worked out from the DNA. Of 80,000 to 100,000 clones listed, around 82% are singletons. The chain carries TRBV11-2 and TRBJ2-2, with D possibly being TRBD2 (7 bases). The sample was peripheral blood. This sequence was found in a man between 45 and 60 years old who had recovered from COVID-19. The CDR3 spells CASTRNRGDYFSGELFF. The CDR3 DNA follows: TGTGCCAGCACCCGGAATAGGGGGGACTATTTCAGCGGGGAGCTGTTTTTT.